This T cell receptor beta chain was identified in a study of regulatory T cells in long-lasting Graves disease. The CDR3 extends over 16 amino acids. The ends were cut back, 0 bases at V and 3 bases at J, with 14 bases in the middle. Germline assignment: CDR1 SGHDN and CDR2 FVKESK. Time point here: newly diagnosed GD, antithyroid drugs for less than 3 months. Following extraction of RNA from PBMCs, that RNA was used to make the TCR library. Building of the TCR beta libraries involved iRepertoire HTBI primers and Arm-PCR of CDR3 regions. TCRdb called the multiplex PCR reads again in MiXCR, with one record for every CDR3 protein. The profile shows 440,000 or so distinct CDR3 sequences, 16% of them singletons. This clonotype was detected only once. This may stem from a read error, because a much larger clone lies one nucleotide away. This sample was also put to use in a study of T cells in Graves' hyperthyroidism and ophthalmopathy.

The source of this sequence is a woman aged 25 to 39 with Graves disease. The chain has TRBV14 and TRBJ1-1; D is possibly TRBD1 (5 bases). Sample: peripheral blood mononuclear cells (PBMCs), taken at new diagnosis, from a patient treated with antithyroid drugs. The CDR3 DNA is TGTGCCAGCAGCCAAGACGGGGGGAGGAGGTACACTGAAGCTTTCTTT. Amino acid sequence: CASSQDGGRRYTEAFF.